The sequence of this TCR beta chain was determined in a study of OX40 agonist ivuxolimab in advanced cancers. About the study: Patients were dosed with the agonistic anti-OX40 (CD134) antibody ivuxolimab. Dose-escalation patients were diagnosed with hepatocellular carcinoma, melanoma, renal cell cancer or head and neck cancer. Patients in the trial were receiving intravenous ivuxolimab every 2 weeks, at doses of 0.01 to 10 mg/kg.

Clones were read by immunoSEQ multiplex PCR, and TCRdb kept only the in-frame ones, dropping some. The sample has 30,000 to 35,000 clones, around 81% seen once. Patients had blood sampled at baseline and again on cycle 4 day 1 and cycle 7 day 1. Germline V gives CDR1 MDHEN, CDR2 SYDVKM. This CDR3 is built from 17 residues. J gave up 1 base and V 1 base, and 7 bases lay outside the gene matches. The V and J genes are TRBV28 and TRBJ1-5; 7 bases fit TRBD1. The receptor's source is an adult with an advanced solid tumor such as melanoma, head and neck, liver or kidney cancer. The starting material was CD4+ or CD8+ T cells sorted from blood, obtained in a trial of the OX40 agonist ivuxolimab. The CDR3 nucleotides read TGTGCCAGCAGTTTATCAAAAGGGGGCAGAAGCAATCAGCCCCAGCATTTT. It encodes CASSLSKGGRSNQPQHF.